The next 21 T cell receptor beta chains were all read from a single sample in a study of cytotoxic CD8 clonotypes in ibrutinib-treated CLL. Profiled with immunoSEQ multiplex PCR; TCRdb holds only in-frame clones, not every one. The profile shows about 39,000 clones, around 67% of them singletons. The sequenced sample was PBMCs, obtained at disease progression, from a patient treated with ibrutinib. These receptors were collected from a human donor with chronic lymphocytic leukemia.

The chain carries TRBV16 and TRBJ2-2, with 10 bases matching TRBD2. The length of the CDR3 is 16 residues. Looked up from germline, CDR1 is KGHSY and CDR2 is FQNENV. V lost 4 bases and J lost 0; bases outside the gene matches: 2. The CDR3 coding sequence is TGTGCCAGCAGCCCAGGACTAGCGGCGAACACCGGGGAGCTGTTTTTT. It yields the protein CASSPGLAANTGELFF.

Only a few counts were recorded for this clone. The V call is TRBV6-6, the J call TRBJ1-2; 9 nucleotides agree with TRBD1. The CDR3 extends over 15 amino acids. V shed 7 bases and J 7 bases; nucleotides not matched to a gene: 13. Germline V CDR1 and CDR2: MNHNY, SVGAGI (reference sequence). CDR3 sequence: CASTFTGQGSGGYTF. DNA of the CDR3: TGTGCCAGCACCTTTACCGGACAGGGGTCGGGTGGCTACACCTTC.

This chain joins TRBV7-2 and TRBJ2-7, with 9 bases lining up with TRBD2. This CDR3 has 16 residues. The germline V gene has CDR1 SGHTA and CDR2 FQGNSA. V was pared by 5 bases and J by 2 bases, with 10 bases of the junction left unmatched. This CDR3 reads CASSQTSGLSPYEQYF. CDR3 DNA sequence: TGTGCCAGCAGCCAGACTAGCGGATTGTCCCCCTACGAGCAGTACTTC.

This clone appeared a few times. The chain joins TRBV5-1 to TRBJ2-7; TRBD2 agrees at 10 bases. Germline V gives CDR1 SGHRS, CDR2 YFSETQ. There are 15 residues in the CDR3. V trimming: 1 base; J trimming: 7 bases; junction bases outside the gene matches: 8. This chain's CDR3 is CASSLKLAGGQEQYF. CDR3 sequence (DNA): TGCGCCAGCAGCTTGAAGTTAGCGGGAGGTCAGGAGCAGTACTTC.

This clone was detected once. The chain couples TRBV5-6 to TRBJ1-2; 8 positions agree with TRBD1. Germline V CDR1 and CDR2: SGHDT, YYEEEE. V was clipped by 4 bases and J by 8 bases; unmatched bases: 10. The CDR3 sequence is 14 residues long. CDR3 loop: CASSAGTGALGYTF. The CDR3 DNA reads TGTGCCAGCAGCGCAGGGACAGGCGCCTTGGGCTACACCTTC.

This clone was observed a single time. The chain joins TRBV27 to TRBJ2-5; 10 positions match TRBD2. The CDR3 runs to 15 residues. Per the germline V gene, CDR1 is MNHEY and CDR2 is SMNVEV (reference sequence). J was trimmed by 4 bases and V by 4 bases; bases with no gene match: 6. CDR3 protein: CASSSLAGGVETQYF. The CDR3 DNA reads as TGTGCCAGCAGTTCCTTAGCGGGAGGCGTAGAGACCCAGTACTTC.

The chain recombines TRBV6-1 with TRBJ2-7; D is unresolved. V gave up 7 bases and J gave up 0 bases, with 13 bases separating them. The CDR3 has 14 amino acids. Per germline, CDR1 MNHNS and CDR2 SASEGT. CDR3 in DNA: TGTGCCAGCACCCCCTCTGGGAACTCCTACGAGCAGTACTTC. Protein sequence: CASTPSGNSYEQYF.

The CDR3 nucleotides are TGTGCCAGCAGTGGCCGGACAGGGGATAACGAGCAGTACTTC. This gives the protein CASSGRTGDNEQYF. J is TRBJ2-7 and V is TRBV6-5; TRBD1 matches 9 bases. Germline CDR1 and CDR2: MNHEY and SVGAGI. This CDR3 is 14 amino acids long. The V and J ends lost 5 bases and 5 bases, in that order; junction bases with no gene match: 7.

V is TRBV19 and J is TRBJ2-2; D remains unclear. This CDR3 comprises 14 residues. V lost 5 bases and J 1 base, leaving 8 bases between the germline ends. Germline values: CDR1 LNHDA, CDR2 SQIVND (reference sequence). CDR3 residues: CASSPQRNTGELFF. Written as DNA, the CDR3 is TGTGCCAGTAGTCCACAGCGGAACACCGGGGAGCTGTTTTTT.

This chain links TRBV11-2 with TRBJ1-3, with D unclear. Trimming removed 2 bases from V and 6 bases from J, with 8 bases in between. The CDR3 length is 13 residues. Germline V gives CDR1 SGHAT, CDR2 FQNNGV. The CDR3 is CASSLFVENTIYF. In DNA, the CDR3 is TGTGCCAGCAGCTTATTTGTCGAAAACACCATATATTTT. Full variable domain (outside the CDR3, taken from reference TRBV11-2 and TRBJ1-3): EAGVAQSPRYKIIEKRQSVAFWCNPISGHATLYWYQQILGQGPKLLIQFQNNGVVDDSQLPKDRFSAERLKGVDSTLKIQPAKLEDSAVYLCASSLFVENTIYFGEGSWLTVV.

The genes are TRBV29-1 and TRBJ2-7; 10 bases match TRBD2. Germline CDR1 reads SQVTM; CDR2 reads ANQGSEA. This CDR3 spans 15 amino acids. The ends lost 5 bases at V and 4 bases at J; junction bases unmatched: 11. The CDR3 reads CSVRSAELAGYEQYF. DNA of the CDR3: TGCAGCGTTCGGTCCGCCGAACTAGCGGGGTACGAGCAGTACTTC.

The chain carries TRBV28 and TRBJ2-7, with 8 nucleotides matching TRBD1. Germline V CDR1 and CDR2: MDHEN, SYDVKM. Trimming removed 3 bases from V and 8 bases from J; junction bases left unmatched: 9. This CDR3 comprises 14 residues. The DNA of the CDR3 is TGTGCCAGCAGTTTTCGCCCAGGGGGCGGGAAGCAGTACTTC. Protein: CASSFRPGGGKQYF.

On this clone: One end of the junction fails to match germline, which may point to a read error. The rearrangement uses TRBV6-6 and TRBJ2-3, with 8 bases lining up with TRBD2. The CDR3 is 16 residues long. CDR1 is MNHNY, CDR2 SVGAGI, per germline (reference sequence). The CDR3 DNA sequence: TGTGCCAGCAGTCCTCCCGGAAGCGGGAGCAAAGATACGCAGTATTTT. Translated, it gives CASSPPGSGSKDTQYF.

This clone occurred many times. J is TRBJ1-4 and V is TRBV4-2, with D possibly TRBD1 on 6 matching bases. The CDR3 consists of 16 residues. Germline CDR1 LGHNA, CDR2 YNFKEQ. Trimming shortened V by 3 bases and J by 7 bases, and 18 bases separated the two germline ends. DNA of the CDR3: TGTGCCAGCAGCCACATAATGACAGGTGGTGGTGAAAAACTGTTTTTT. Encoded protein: CASSHIMTGGGEKLFF.

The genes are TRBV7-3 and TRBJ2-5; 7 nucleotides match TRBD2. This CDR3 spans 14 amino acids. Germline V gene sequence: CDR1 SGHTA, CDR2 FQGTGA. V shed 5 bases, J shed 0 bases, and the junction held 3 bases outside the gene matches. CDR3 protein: CASSPGLDQETQYF. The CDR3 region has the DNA TGTGCCAGCAGCCCAGGACTAGACCAAGAGACCCAGTACTTC.

The CDR3 region has the DNA TGTGCCAGCAGCTTAAGAGGAACGGGACAGGGCAACACTGAAGCTTTCTTT. Translating gives CASSLRGTGQGNTEAFF. The chain combines TRBV7-6 with TRBJ1-1; 9 bases map to TRBD1. V trimming: 2 bases; J trimming: 2 bases; junction bases outside the gene matches: 9. The CDR3 runs 17 residues. Germline V gene data show CDR1 as SGHVS and CDR2 as FNYEAQ.

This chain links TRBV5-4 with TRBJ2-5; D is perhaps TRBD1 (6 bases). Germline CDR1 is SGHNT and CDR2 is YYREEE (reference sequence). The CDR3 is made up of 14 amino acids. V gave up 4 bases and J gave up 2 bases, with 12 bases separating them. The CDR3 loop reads CASSRDTGQETQYF. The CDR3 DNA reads TGTGCCAGCAGCAGGGACACGGGACAAGAGACCCAGTACTTC.

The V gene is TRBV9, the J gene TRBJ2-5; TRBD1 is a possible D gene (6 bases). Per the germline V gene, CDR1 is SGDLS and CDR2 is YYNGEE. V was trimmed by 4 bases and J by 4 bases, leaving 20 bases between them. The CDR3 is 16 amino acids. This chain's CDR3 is CASSLQTGLGGETQYF. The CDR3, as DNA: TGTGCCAGCAGCCTACAGACAGGTTTGGGTGGAGAGACCCAGTACTTC.

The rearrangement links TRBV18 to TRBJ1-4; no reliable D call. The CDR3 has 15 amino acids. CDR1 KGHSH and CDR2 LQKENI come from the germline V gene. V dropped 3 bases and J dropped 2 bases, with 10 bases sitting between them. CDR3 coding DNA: TGTGCCAGCTCACCCTTGGCGGATACTAATGAAAAACTGTTTTTT. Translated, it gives CASSPLADTNEKLFF.

The CDR3 here is CASSLEQGRWNTIYF. In DNA, the CDR3 is TGTGCCAGCAGCTTAGAGCAGGGTCGCTGGAACACCATATATTTT. V and J are TRBV7-2 and TRBJ1-3, with D possibly matching TRBD1 (5 bases). The length of the CDR3 is 15 residues. V was trimmed by 1 base and J by 7 bases, leaving 14 bases between them. Germline-derived CDR1 and CDR2 are SGHTA and FQGNSA.

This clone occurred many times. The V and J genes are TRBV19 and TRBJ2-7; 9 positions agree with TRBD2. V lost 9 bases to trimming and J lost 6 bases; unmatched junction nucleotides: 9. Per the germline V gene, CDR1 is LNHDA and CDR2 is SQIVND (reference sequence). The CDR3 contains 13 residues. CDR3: CASSGRSFGEQYF. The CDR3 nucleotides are TGTGCCAGCAGCGGGAGGTCCTTCGGCGAGCAGTACTTC.